The 10 T cell receptor beta chains below come from one sample, sequenced in a study of Ad26.COV2.S vaccination and SARS-CoV-2 variants. TCRdb's copy holds only in-frame clones and misses some; the assay was immunoSEQ multiplex PCR. The sample lists about 400,000 clones; roughly nine tenths were seen once. Treatment reported: about 20 received Ad26.COV2.S at low or high dose, single or two shots; roughly 5 received placebo; per-sample allocation not given. Day 63 after the first injection of vaccine or placebo was the sampling time. This sample comprised peripheral blood, obtained in a trial of Ad26.COV2.S vaccine versus placebo. Every receptor here comes from a person aged 18-60 years who received the Ad26.COV2.S COVID-19 vaccine or a placebo.

CDR3 in DNA: TGTGCCAGCAGTCAGGGGACTAGCGGGATAATAGGGGAGACCCAGTACTTC. This translates into CASSQGTSGIIGETQYF. This chain joins TRBV27 and TRBJ2-5; 13 bases are a match to TRBD2. CDR3 size: 17 residues. V dropped 5 bases and J dropped 5; count of bases not matched to a gene: 11. Per germline, CDR1 MNHEY and CDR2 SMNVEV (reference sequence).

The chain has TRBV5-1 and TRBJ1-4; D not certain. V lost 6 bases, J lost 4 bases, and 16 bases lay in between. This CDR3 has 15 amino acids. Germline V lookup: CDR1 SGHRS, CDR2 YFSETQ. CDR3 coding DNA: TGCGCCAGCACCCCTTCCGCCTGGGGTAATGAAAAACTGTTTTTT. Encoded protein: CASTPSAWGNEKLFF.

CDR3: CASSEGEAFNQPQHF. The CDR3 DNA reads as TGTGCCAGCAGTGAAGGAGAGGCCTTCAATCAGCCCCAGCATTTT. This rearrangement joins TRBV2 to TRBJ1-5, with D uncertain. The V gene lost 1 base and the J gene lost 3 bases, with 10 bases spanning the gap. There are 15 residues in the CDR3. Germline V CDR1 and CDR2: SNHLY, FYNNEI.

This chain connects TRBV5-6 to TRBJ1-1; D is ambiguous. The CDR3 covers 13 residues. Looked up from germline, CDR1 is SGHDT and CDR2 is YYEEEE. The germline V and J ends were trimmed by 4 bases and 5 bases, with 12 bases remaining between them. CDR3 in DNA: TGTGCCAGCAGCCCTCAACGGCCGACTGAAGCTTTCTTT. Translating gives CASSPQRPTEAFF.

V is TRBV6-5 and J is TRBJ1-1; possibly TRBD1 for D (5 bases). Germline CDR1 reads MNHEY; CDR2 reads SVGAGI. V was cut by 2 bases and J by 1 base, with 8 bases left in between. This CDR3 comprises 14 residues. In DNA, the CDR3 is TGTGCCAGCAGTTACAGGGGCAGGAACACTGAAGCTTTCTTT. The encoded protein is CASSYRGRNTEAFF.

The V and J genes are TRBV21-1 and TRBJ2-5; TRBD2, the D gene given by the table, was not confirmed from the DNA. TRBV21-1 corresponds to a pseudogene. The CDR3 length is 15 residues. Here the CDR3 reads CASIGGGGARETQYF. The CDR3 DNA follows: TGTGCCAGCATCGGAGGCGGGGGGGCCAGGGAGACCCAGTACTTC.

V is TRBV27 and J is TRBJ1-4; D ambiguous. CDR1 and CDR2 (germline): MNHEY, SMNVEV (reference sequence). This CDR3 is 14 amino acids long. The V end was cut by 5 bases, the J end by 8 bases, with 15 bases between. The CDR3, as DNA: TGTGCCAGCAGTCCACACTTCCGGGGAGAAAAACTGTTTTTT. Translation: CASSPHFRGEKLFF.

The rearrangement joins TRBV29-1 to TRBJ2-7, with D unclear. V lost 7 bases and J lost 2, with 12 bases in between. The CDR3 sequence is 12 residues long. Germline loops: CDR1 SQVTM, CDR2 ANQGSEA. The CDR3 region is CSAKDKPYEQYF. CDR3 nucleotides: TGCAGCGCTAAAGACAAGCCCTACGAGCAGTACTTC.

This clone was detected many times. This chain connects TRBV19 to TRBJ1-6; D remains ambiguous. The CDR3 is 14 residues long. Germline lookup yields CDR1 LNHDA and CDR2 SQIVND (reference sequence). V gave up 5 bases and J gave up 8 bases, with 13 bases separating them. The CDR3 DNA reads as TGTGCCAGTAGTCACGGGTCGTGGGATTCACCCCTCCACTTT. Amino acid sequence: CASSHGSWDSPLHF.

The J gene is TRBJ2-3, the V gene TRBV18, with TRBD1 identical over 8 bases. The CDR3 totals 17 residues. Germline trimming cut 3 bases from V and 2 bases from J; bases unmatched to any gene: 10. Germline-derived CDR1 and CDR2 are KGHSH and LQKENI. The CDR3 protein is CASSPSSQGAITDTQYF. DNA for the CDR3: TGTGCCAGCTCACCCTCTTCGCAGGGGGCGATCACAGATACGCAGTATTTT.